A single sample gave rise to the 13 T cell receptor beta chains below, sequenced in a study of shared clonotypes between healthy human individuals. This table comes from immunoSEQ multiplex PCR, and its TCRdb copy is limited to in-frame clones, with some not included. Of some 1 million clones in the sample, more than 65% were seen once. Sequenced material: memory CD4+ T cells sorted from blood. Subset of the sample: CD45RA-negative fraction. The receptors derive from a man aged 18 to 30 in good health.

This clone occurred a few times. The chain is built from TRBV5-1 and TRBJ1-2; 9 bases are shared with TRBD1. CDR1 and CDR2 (germline): SGHRS, YFSETQ. J was trimmed by 4 bases and V by 0 bases; bases with no gene match: 4. The CDR3 contains 15 residues. In nucleotides, the CDR3 is TGCGCCAGCAGCTTGGGAGGGACAGGGTTCTATGGCTACACCTTC. Translation: CASSLGGTGFYGYTF.

The chain carries TRBV9 and TRBJ2-7; 7 bases align to TRBD1. Trimming at V came to 0 bases and at J to 6 bases, leaving 9 bases not matched to a gene. This CDR3 is 15 amino acids long. The germline V gene has CDR1 SGDLS and CDR2 YYNGEE. CDR3 DNA sequence: TGTGCCAGCAGCGTAGGGGACAGTCGGATGGGCGAGCAGTACTTC. Translating gives CASSVGDSRMGEQYF. Using reference TRBV9 and TRBJ2-7 for the parts outside the CDR3, the full variable domain is DSGVTQTPKHLITATGQRVTLRCSPRSGDLSVYWYQQSLDQGLQFLIQYYNGEERAKGNILERFSAQQFPDLHSELNLSSLELGDSALYFCASSVGDSRMGEQYFGPGTRLTVT.

This rearrangement joins TRBV7-9 to TRBJ1-1, with no clear D. V shed 2 bases and J shed 10 bases, with 11 bases lying between them. CDR3 size: 12 residues. Germline CDR1 SEHNR, CDR2 FQNEAQ (reference sequence). For the CDR3, the DNA is TGTGCCAGCAGCTTATTGGAACGAAGAGCTTTCTTT. Translated, it gives CASSLLERRAFF.

The V and J genes are TRBV6-5 and TRBJ2-1; the D gene is possibly TRBD1 (6 bases). CDR1 and CDR2 from the germline V gene are MNHEY and SVGAGI. V was trimmed by 5 bases and J by 9 bases, leaving 20 bases between them. CDR3 size: 15 residues. CDR3 coding DNA: TGTGCCAGCAGTCACCGGGACAAAAGGAATGGTGAGCAGTTCTTC. This encodes CASSHRDKRNGEQFF.

The rearrangement links TRBV7-2 to TRBJ2-1; a possible D gene is TRBD1 (5 bases). From germline, CDR1 is SGHTA and CDR2 FQGNSA. The CDR3 length is 15 residues. The V end was cut by 6 bases, the J end by 1 base, with 13 bases between. The CDR3 DNA follows: TGTGCCAGCAGTTCGAGTAGGGGTTCCTACAATGAGCAGTTCTTC. Translated: CASSSSRGSYNEQFF. Full variable domain (outside the CDR3, taken from reference TRBV7-2 and TRBJ2-1): GAGVSQSPSNKVTEKGKDVELRCDPISGHTALYWYRQSLGQGLEFLIYFQGNSAPDKSGLPSDRFSAERTGGSVSTLTIQRTQQEDSAVYLCASSSSRGSYNEQFFGPGTRLTVL.

V gene TRBV6-5 combines with J gene TRBJ1-6; the D gene is possibly TRBD1 (5 bases). The CDR3 has 15 residues. Germline assignment: CDR1 MNHEY and CDR2 SVGAGI. Trimming shortened V by 6 bases and J by 7 bases, and 16 bases separated the two germline ends. In nucleotides, the CDR3 is TGTGCCAGCAGAACTTCAGGGATCCGGAATTCACCCCTCCACTTT. Its protein product is CASRTSGIRNSPLHF.

This clone was detected only a few times. The chain carries TRBV21-1 and TRBJ1-1; the table's TRBD1 call for D was not verified on the DNA. TRBV21-1 is a pseudogene locus. The CDR3 totals 16 residues. The CDR3 DNA reads as TGTGCCAGCAGCAACCCACAGAATAAGGGGGTCCCTGAAGCTTTCTTT. It yields the protein CASSNPQNKGVPEAFF.

The J gene is TRBJ1-5, the V gene TRBV7-2, with a tentative D call TRBD1 (5 bases). Germline V CDR1 and CDR2: SGHTA, FQGNSA. The V end lost 5 bases, the J end lost 0 bases, and 11 bases lay between the germline ends. The CDR3 has 15 residues. The CDR3 bases are TGTGCCAGCAGCGCGGGGGGACTTAGCAATCAGCCCCAGCATTTT. It codes for CASSAGGLSNQPQHF.

The chain links TRBV20-1 to TRBJ2-7, with a tentative D call TRBD2 (5 bases). CDR1 and CDR2 (germline): DFQATT, SNEGSKA (reference sequence). V was trimmed by 7 bases and J by 3 bases, leaving 10 bases between them. The CDR3 length is 11 residues. The CDR3 region is CSVGEGYEQYF. The CDR3 region has the DNA TGCAGTGTCGGGGAAGGCTACGAGCAGTACTTC.

This clone was seen only once. V and J are TRBV19 and TRBJ2-5; TRBD1 aligns across 7 bases. After removal of 6 bases from V and 4 bases from J, the junction contained 14 bases not matched to a gene. The CDR3 has 16 residues. Germline V gene sequence: CDR1 LNHDA, CDR2 SQIVND (reference sequence). The DNA for the CDR3 is TGTGCCAGTAGCACTCCGGGACAGACCTCACGAGAGACCCAGTACTTC. This sequence encodes CASSTPGQTSRETQYF.

V is TRBV7-2 and J is TRBJ1-5; 7 nucleotides match TRBD1. V lost 2 bases to trimming and J lost 0 bases; unmatched junction nucleotides: 4. The CDR3 is made up of 16 amino acids. The V gene's germline CDR1 is SGHTA and CDR2 FQGNSA. CDR3 amino acids: CASSLSKGASNQPQHF. The CDR3, as DNA: TGTGCCAGCAGCTTATCCAAGGGGGCTAGCAATCAGCCCCAGCATTTT.

This clone appeared a single time. This chain uses TRBV11-2 with TRBJ1-2; unclear D gene. The CDR3 contains 15 residues. The germline V gene encodes CDR1 SGHAT and CDR2 FQNNGV. The V end was cut by 1 base, the J end by 7 bases, with 16 bases between. The CDR3 loop is CASSLGVQLPGGYTF. The CDR3 nucleotides read TGTGCCAGCAGCTTAGGTGTTCAGTTACCGGGTGGCTACACCTTC.

This chain connects TRBV7-2 to TRBJ1-5; no firm D call. The CDR3 extends over 12 amino acids. The V and J ends lost 3 bases and 11 bases respectively, with 11 bases between them. Germline CDR1 is SGHTA and CDR2 is FQGNSA. CDR3 protein: CASSFATGTQHF. For the CDR3, the DNA is TGTGCCAGCAGCTTTGCCACGGGGACCCAGCATTTT.